One and the same sample provided the 27 T cell receptor beta chains below, sequenced in a study of vaccination and CD4 T cells after COVID-19. Regarding treatment: approximately 10-day PBMC culture with coronavirus spike peptide pools or control peptides (ViraFEST assay). Collection of the unexposed donor's CD4+ T cells took place before the COVID-19 pandemic (2011-2018). With the Oncomine TCR Beta short-read assay, DNA from cultured CD4+ T cells was sequenced. Genomic DNA was drawn out of CD4+ T cells grown in culture. From the PCR reads, TCRdb called clonotypes with MiXCR, one entry per CDR3 protein. The profile shows more than 6,000 distinct CDR3 sequences, roughly 31% of them singletons. These receptors lack a known antigen. Sequencing was done on a sample of CD4+ T cells from blood, cultured in vitro. The receptors derive from a human donor in good health.

The V and J genes are TRBV27 and TRBJ2-1, with TRBD2 as a possible D gene (5 bases). V was cut by 3 bases and J by 2 bases, with 8 bases left in between. CDR3 size: 14 residues. CDR1 is MNHEY, CDR2 SMNVEV, per germline (reference sequence). The CDR3 DNA reads as TGTGCCAGCAGTTTTGAGGGAACCTACAATGAGCAGTTCTTC. This sequence encodes CASSFEGTYNEQFF.

This clonotype occurred a few times. CDR3 region: CASSPLRTGDTEAFF. CDR3 DNA sequence: TGTGCCAGCAGCCCACTGAGGACGGGAGACACTGAAGCTTTCTTT. The V call is TRBV11-2, the J call TRBJ1-1; D unresolved. Germline lookup yields CDR1 SGHAT and CDR2 FQNNGV. The CDR3 sequence is 15 residues long. Trimming pared 5 bases from V and 3 bases from J, leaving 16 bases between.

V is TRBV7-8 and J is TRBJ2-5; 13 bases line up with TRBD2. Per the germline V gene, CDR1 is SGHVS and CDR2 is FQNEAQ. The CDR3 is 17 amino acids. V lost 5 bases, J lost 2 bases, and 8 bases stayed unmatched. CDR3 residues: CASSDSGTSGVQETQYF. DNA of the CDR3: TGTGCCAGCAGCGACTCCGGGACTAGCGGGGTTCAAGAGACCCAGTACTTC.

This clonotype was seen more than once but under ten times. The chain has TRBV7-2 and TRBJ2-7; D not resolved. This CDR3 region has 14 residues. Germline V lookup: CDR1 SGHTA, CDR2 FQGNSA. V gave up 5 bases and J gave up 4 bases, with 15 bases separating them. The CDR3 loop is CASSATKIPYEQYF. The CDR3 DNA sequence: TGTGCCAGCAGCGCTACCAAAATTCCATACGAGCAGTACTTC.

The rearrangement uses TRBV6-1 and TRBJ2-1, with D tentatively TRBD2 (6 bases). This CDR3 contains 16 residues. Trimming took 2 bases from V and 4 from J, leaving 15 bases between them. Germline V gene lookup returns CDR1 MNHNS and CDR2 SASEGT. CDR3 coding DNA: TGTGCCAGCAGTGAATATAGGTCTAGCGATTACAATGAGCAGTTCTTC. This translates into CASSEYRSSDYNEQFF.

The chain couples TRBV19 to TRBJ2-7, with 9 bases lining up with TRBD1. V was pared by 1 base and J by 4 bases, with 5 bases of the junction left unmatched. From germline, CDR1 is LNHDA and CDR2 SQIVND (reference sequence). The CDR3 loop spans 15 amino acids. CDR3 DNA: TGTGCCAGTAGTATAGTCGGGACAGGGATGTACGAGCAGTACTTC. Protein product: CASSIVGTGMYEQYF.

This clonotype showed up just a few times. V gene TRBV20-1 combines with J gene TRBJ2-3, with 11 bases matching TRBD2. The CDR3 is made up of 17 amino acids. Germline lookup yields CDR1 DFQATT and CDR2 SNEGSKA (reference sequence). J gave up 0 bases and V 3 bases, and 8 bases lay outside the gene matches. The CDR3 here is CSARPQLAGGSTDTQYF. The CDR3 bases are TGCAGTGCTAGGCCGCAGCTAGCGGGGGGAAGCACAGATACGCAGTATTTT.

The sample holds a few counts of this clonotype. At one end, the junction sequence differs from germline, possibly due to a read error. This chain uses TRBV27 with TRBJ1-5; a weak D match, TRBD1 (6 bases). CDR1 and CDR2 (germline): MNHEY, SMNVEV (reference sequence). The CDR3 is made up of 16 amino acids. CDR3 DNA sequence: TGCACCAGCAGTTTATCGGTTGGGACATTAAATCAGCCCCAGCATTTT. Translating it yields CTSSLSVGTLNQPQHF.

This clonotype came up a few times. The V and J genes are TRBV11-2 and TRBJ2-7; D is possibly TRBD2 (6 bases). This CDR3 spans 15 amino acids. Germline V lookup: CDR1 SGHAT, CDR2 FQNNGV. V gave up 4 bases and J gave up 2 bases, with 15 bases separating them. The CDR3 loop is CASSSLRDSTYEQYF. The CDR3 DNA reads as TGTGCCAGCAGCTCCCTTAGGGACTCTACCTACGAGCAGTACTTC.

This rearrangement joins TRBV19 to TRBJ2-7; the D is unclear. Germline values: CDR1 LNHDA, CDR2 SQIVND (reference sequence). This CDR3 comprises 15 residues. V gave up 2 bases and J gave up 0 bases, with 11 bases separating them. This CDR3 is CASSIHIRISYEQYF. The CDR3 region has the DNA TGTGCCAGTAGTATACACATACGTATCTCCTACGAGCAGTACTTC.

The rearrangement links TRBV20-1 to TRBJ2-7, with TRBD2 matching over 10 bases. The V gene end was trimmed by 3 bases and the J gene end by 3 bases; junction bases not matched to a gene: 5. Germline V gives CDR1 DFQATT, CDR2 SNEGSKA (reference sequence). The CDR3 contains 14 residues. The CDR3 sequence is CSASIAGGLYEQYF. CDR3 DNA: TGCAGTGCTAGCATAGCGGGAGGTCTCTACGAGCAGTACTTC.

The rearrangement links TRBV28 to TRBJ2-7, with D possibly matching TRBD2 (6 bases). This CDR3 is 12 amino acids long. The germline V gene has CDR1 MDHEN and CDR2 SYDVKM. Deletions cut 6 bases from V and 4 bases from J, with 10 bases between. The CDR3 coding sequence is TGTGCCAGCAGGACGGGGGAGTACGAGCAGTACTTC. The encoded protein is CASRTGEYEQYF.

The chain links TRBV7-6 to TRBJ2-5, with D hard to call. The CDR3 runs to 12 residues. The germline V gene has CDR1 SGHVS and CDR2 FNYEAQ. Between the trimmed V and J ends, which lost 5 bases and 5 bases, there was a span of 9 bases. The CDR3 loop reads CASSTQRETQYF. The CDR3 nucleotides are TGTGCCAGCAGCACCCAAAGGGAGACCCAGTACTTC. Variable domain in full (rest from reference TRBV7-6 and TRBJ2-5): GAGVSQSPRYKVTKRGQDVALRCDPISGHVSLYWYRQALGQGPEFLTYFNYEAQQDKSGLPNDRFSAERPEGSISTLTIQRTEQRDSAMYRCASSTQRETQYFGPGTRLLVL.

This chain links TRBV6-2 or TRBV6-3 with TRBJ1-1; weak D call: TRBD1 (5 bases). The germline V gene encodes CDR1 MNHEY and CDR2 SVGEGT. Trimming removed 8 bases from V and 1 base from J, with 11 bases in between. CDR3 length: 13 residues. The CDR3 nucleotides read TGTGCCAGCGGAGAAACAGGGAACACTGAAGCTTTCTTT. Encoded protein: CASGETGNTEAFF.

This chain connects TRBV6-2 or TRBV6-3 to TRBJ2-2, with 9 nucleotides matching TRBD1. The CDR3 totals 16 residues. The V and J ends lost 6 bases and 6 bases, in that order; junction bases with no gene match: 11. Germline V gene lookup returns CDR1 MNHEY and CDR2 SVGEGT. The CDR3 nucleotides are TGTGCCAGCAGGAGATCGGGACAGGGTGGTTCCGGGGAGCTGTTTTTT. It is translated as CASRRSGQGGSGELFF.

In this sample, this clonotype turned up a few times. V is TRBV6-1 and J is TRBJ2-7; 10 bases agree with TRBD2. Germline-derived CDR1 and CDR2 are MNHNS and SASEGT. This CDR3 is 16 amino acids long. V lost 3 bases to trimming and J lost 3 bases; unmatched junction nucleotides: 8. Written as DNA, the CDR3 is TGTGCCAGCAGTGAGGGGACTAGCGCTGTACTCTACGAGCAGTACTTC. Its translation is CASSEGTSAVLYEQYF.

The V and J genes are TRBV27 and TRBJ2-4; D is unclear. Trimming cost V 3 bases and J 12 bases, with 0 bases left between them. The CDR3 spans 8 residues. Germline values: CDR1 MNHEY, CDR2 SMNVEV (reference sequence). CDR3 residues: CASSFQYF. DNA of the CDR3: TGTGCCAGCAGTTTTCAGTACTTC.

This chain joins TRBV7-9 and TRBJ1-1; D call uncertain. This CDR3 is built from 15 residues. Trimming left V 3 bases short and J 0 bases short, with 11 bases between. Germline values: CDR1 SEHNR, CDR2 FQNEAQ (reference sequence). The CDR3 is CASSFPDGMNTEAFF. The CDR3, as DNA: TGTGCCAGCAGCTTCCCTGACGGAATGAACACTGAAGCTTTCTTT.

J is TRBJ2-7 and V is TRBV6-2 or TRBV6-3; either TRBD1 or TRBD2 may supply D (5 bases each). The CDR3 loop spans 15 amino acids. Germline V gene lookup returns CDR1 MNHEY and CDR2 SVGEGT. V shed 2 bases and J shed 2 bases, with 13 bases lying between them. Here the CDR3 reads CASSYGDGAPYEQYF. CDR3 DNA: TGTGCCAGCAGTTACGGCGACGGGGCACCCTACGAGCAGTACTTC.

The chain combines TRBV7-8 with TRBJ1-5; D unresolved. V lost 2 bases and J lost 6, with 8 bases in between. CDR3 length equals 13 residues. Germline V CDR1 and CDR2: SGHVS, FQNEAQ. CDR3 sequence reads: CASSLRAAQPQHF. The CDR3 nucleotides read TGTGCCAGCAGCTTAAGGGCAGCTCAGCCCCAGCATTTT.

CDR3 nucleotide sequence: TGTGCCATCAGGCAACTCCAGGGGGCGGATTCACCCCTCCACTTT. This encodes CAIRQLQGADSPLHF. The chain employs TRBV10-3 and TRBJ1-6, with 8 nucleotides matching TRBD1. The germline V gene encodes CDR1 ENHRY and CDR2 SYGVKD. The V segment lost 6 bases and the J segment 8 bases; nucleotides outside the gene matches: 9. CDR3 length: 15 residues.

A few counts support this clonotype. This rearrangement joins TRBV19 to TRBJ1-2, with D possibly TRBD1 on 6 matching bases. This CDR3 contains 15 residues. Trimming removed 3 bases at V and 0 bases at J, with 11 bases between. The germline V gene encodes CDR1 LNHDA and CDR2 SQIVND (reference sequence). CDR3: CASSMLGATNYGYTF. CDR3 coding DNA: TGTGCCAGTAGTATGCTGGGGGCAACTAACTATGGCTACACCTTC.

This clonotype is classed as medium-sized. The CDR3 sequence: CASSSSPWGDNQPQHF. The CDR3, as DNA: TGTGCCAGCAGCTCGAGCCCGTGGGGGGACAATCAGCCCCAGCATTTT. The chain employs TRBV6-1 and TRBJ1-5; a weak D match, TRBD1 (5 bases). Looked up from germline, CDR1 is MNHNS and CDR2 is SASEGT. V was shortened by 6 bases and J by 3 bases, with 18 bases between the two germline ends. The CDR3 totals 16 residues.

The sample holds a few counts of this clonotype. J is TRBJ2-7 and V is TRBV15; 7 bases are a match to TRBD1. With V trimmed by 0 bases and J by 6 bases, 14 bases remained unmatched. The CDR3 sequence is 17 residues long. Germline V gene sequence: CDR1 LNHNV, CDR2 YYDKDF (reference sequence). The CDR3 spells CATSRDQWTGQAGEQYF. The CDR3 region has the DNA TGTGCCACCAGCAGAGATCAGTGGACAGGACAGGCGGGCGAGCAGTACTTC.

This clonotype has more than one count but fewer than ten. The chain combines TRBV4-3 with TRBJ1-2, with D possibly TRBD1 on 6 matching bases. Per the germline V gene, CDR1 is LGHNA and CDR2 is YSLEER. The ends were cut back, 0 bases at V and 8 bases at J, with 16 bases in the middle. The CDR3 runs to 15 residues. CDR3 loop: CASSQDLLMGGGYTF. The CDR3, as DNA: TGCGCCAGCAGCCAAGACCTCCTGATGGGGGGCGGCTACACCTTC.

In its sample, this clonotype was seen a few times. This chain connects TRBV20-1 to TRBJ1-5; possibly TRBD1 for D (6 bases). The CDR3 extends over 15 amino acids. The V and J ends lost 0 bases and 9 bases respectively, with 18 bases between them. Germline V gene lookup returns CDR1 DFQATT and CDR2 SNEGSKA (reference sequence). Here the CDR3 reads CSARDRGGGRAPQHF. CDR3 nucleotide sequence: TGCAGTGCTAGAGATCGGGGCGGGGGGCGGGCGCCCCAGCATTTT.

This chain links TRBV19 with TRBJ2-1, with D possibly being TRBD2 (6 bases). This CDR3 is built from 19 residues. CDR1 is LNHDA, CDR2 SQIVND, per germline (reference sequence). The V end was cut by 4 bases, the J end by 0 bases, with 22 bases between. The CDR3 nucleotides are TGTGCCAGTAGTACCTTATCTAGCATCGCGGGAAGCTCCTACAATGAGCAGTTCTTC. Protein sequence: CASSTLSSIAGSSYNEQFF. Full variable domain (rest looked up from reference TRBV19 and TRBJ2-1): DGGITQSPKYLFRKEGQNVTLSCEQNLNHDAMYWYRQDPGQGLRLIYYSQIVNDFQKGDIAEGYSVSREKKESFPLTVTSAQKNPTAFYLCASSTLSSIAGSSYNEQFFGPGTRLTVL.